This TCR beta chain was obtained from a study of blood T cell repertoires in COVID-19. TCRdb's table, derived via immunoSEQ multiplex PCR, lists solely in-frame clones and lacks some. This sample has about 350,000 clones, with more than 75% found just once. This CDR3 region has 15 residues. CDR1 and CDR2 (germline): MNHEY, SVGAGI. The V and J ends lost 10 bases and 4 bases respectively, with 17 bases between them. Recovered status applied to Cohort 3 donors who had two consecutive negative PCRs. It also applied to those with clearance or with symptom resolution. This sequence joins TRBV6-5 and TRBJ2-6; TRBD1 is a possible D gene (6 bases). The material sequenced was PBMCs or T cells enriched from blood (not recorded which). This clonotype originated in a woman aged 30 to 39 who had recovered from COVID-19. Written as DNA, the CDR3 is TGTGCCATCGCCTTACAGGGTGGCGGGGCCAACGTCCTGACTTTC. It encodes CAIALQGGGANVLTF.